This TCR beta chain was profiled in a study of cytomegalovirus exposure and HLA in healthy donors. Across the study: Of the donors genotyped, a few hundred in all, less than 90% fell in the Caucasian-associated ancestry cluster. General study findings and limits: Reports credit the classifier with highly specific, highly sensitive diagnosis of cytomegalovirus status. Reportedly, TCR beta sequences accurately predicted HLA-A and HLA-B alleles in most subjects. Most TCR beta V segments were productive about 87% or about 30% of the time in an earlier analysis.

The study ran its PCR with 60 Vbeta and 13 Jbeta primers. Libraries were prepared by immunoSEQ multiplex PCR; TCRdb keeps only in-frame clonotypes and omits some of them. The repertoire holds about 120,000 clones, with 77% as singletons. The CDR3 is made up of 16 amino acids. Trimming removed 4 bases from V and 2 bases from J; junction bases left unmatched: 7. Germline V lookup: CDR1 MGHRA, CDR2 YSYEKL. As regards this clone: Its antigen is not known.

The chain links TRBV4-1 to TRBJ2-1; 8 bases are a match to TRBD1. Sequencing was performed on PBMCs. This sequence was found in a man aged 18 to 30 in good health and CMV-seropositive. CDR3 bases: TGCGCCAGCAGCCTTCAGACAGGGGACCCCTACAATGAGCAGTTCTTC. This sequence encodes CASSLQTGDPYNEQFF.